One sample yielded the 8 T cell receptor beta chains listed below, sequenced in a study of T-cell reconstitution after alpha-beta-depleted transplantation in children. The authors prepared the TCRbeta library with unique molecular identifiers. TCRdb reprocessed the PCR reads via MiXCR and lists one record per CDR3 protein. The sample has some 120,000 distinct CDR3 sequences, about 21% seen once. Here the sequenced sample was PBMCs, mostly from graft donor cells, taken 180 days after TCRalphabeta/CD19-depleted stem cell transplant. Every receptor here comes from a male patient between 2 and 9 years old who had a stem cell transplant for chronic granulomatous disease, so the T cells may come from the graft donor.

The V call is TRBV6-5, the J call TRBJ1-1; D not resolved. Looked up from germline, CDR1 is MNHEY and CDR2 is SVGAGI. Trimming took off 5 bases at V and 9 bases at J, with 10 bases between the two ends. The CDR3 consists of 11 residues. The CDR3 protein is CASSNGGKAFF. For the CDR3, the DNA is TGTGCCAGCAGTAACGGAGGAAAAGCTTTCTTT.

This clonotype showed up just a few times. The chain employs TRBV5-6 and TRBJ2-2; no clear D. The CDR3 has 13 residues. Germline values: CDR1 SGHDT, CDR2 YYEEEE. V shed 3 bases and J shed 7 bases, with 10 bases lying between them. This CDR3 is CASSSLRSGELFF. The DNA of the CDR3 is TGTGCCAGCAGCTCTCTCAGAAGCGGGGAGCTGTTTTTT. The full variable domain, in which reference TRBV5-6 and TRBJ2-2 provide the parts outside the CDR3, is DAGVTQSPTHLIKTRGQQVTLRCSPKSGHDTVSWYQQALGQGPQFIFQYYEEEERQRGNFPDRFSGHQFPNYSSELNVNALLLGDSALYLCASSSLRSGELFFGEGSRLTVL.

This clonotype was seen a handful of times. The chain links TRBV15 to TRBJ2-1; 8 nucleotides align to TRBD2. The CDR3 contains 16 residues. V lost 0 bases, J lost 4 bases, and 5 bases stayed unmatched. Germline assignment: CDR1 LNHNV and CDR2 YYDKDF (reference sequence). The chain's CDR3 is CATSRDKSSGYNEQFF. CDR3 nucleotide sequence: TGTGCCACCAGCAGAGATAAATCTAGCGGGTACAATGAGCAGTTCTTC.

This clonotype has only a few counts. The rearrangement uses TRBV29-1 and TRBJ2-2; 9 bases map to TRBD1. The ends lost 2 bases at V and 6 bases at J; junction bases unmatched: 7. CDR1 and CDR2 (germline): SQVTM, ANQGSEA. The CDR3 loop spans 15 amino acids. For the CDR3, the DNA is TGCAGCGTTGAACCCGGGACAGGGTTGGCCGGGGAGCTGTTTTTT. Protein sequence: CSVEPGTGLAGELFF.

This clonotype occurred once. This chain joins TRBV5-1 and TRBJ2-7; 8 bases agree with TRBD1. Germline-derived CDR1 and CDR2 are SGHRS and YFSETQ. V lost 3 bases to trimming and J lost 5 bases; unmatched junction nucleotides: 7. The length of the CDR3 is 14 residues. The CDR3 bases are TGCGCCAGCAGCTCTGACAGGGGCGCCCACGAGCAGTACTTC. It yields the protein CASSSDRGAHEQYF.

This clonotype has just a few counts. The rearrangement links TRBV20-1 to TRBJ2-1; 7 bases fit TRBD2. The V gene's germline CDR1 is DFQATT and CDR2 SNEGSKA (reference sequence). The CDR3 runs to 16 residues. The junction had 10 bases not matched to a gene; V was cut back by 2 bases and J by 3 bases. The CDR3 is CSARPAGTKLYNEQFF. The DNA of the CDR3 is TGCAGTGCTAGACCGGCCGGGACTAAACTCTACAATGAGCAGTTCTTC.

This chain connects TRBV6-5 to TRBJ2-1; 10 bases fit TRBD2. V dropped 5 bases and J dropped 6; count of bases not matched to a gene: 13. The CDR3 has 17 amino acids. Germline loops: CDR1 MNHEY, CDR2 SVGAGI. The CDR3 nucleotides are TGTGCCAGCAGTCGGCCCCGAAGTGCTAGCGGGAGCAATGAGCAGTTCTTC. Translated: CASSRPRSASGSNEQFF.

The V and J genes are TRBV7-6 and TRBJ2-1; tentative D call: TRBD2 (7 bases). Trimming removed 2 bases at V and 5 bases at J, with 13 bases between. The CDR3 is 15 amino acids. The V gene's germline CDR1 is SGHVS and CDR2 FNYEAQ. The CDR3 loop is CASSLNRRGHNEQFF. The CDR3 region has the DNA TGTGCCAGCAGCTTAAATCGGCGGGGGCACAATGAGCAGTTCTTC. The full variable domain, its missing parts supplied by reference TRBV7-6 and TRBJ2-1, is GAGVSQSPRYKVTKRGQDVALRCDPISGHVSLYWYRQALGQGPEFLTYFNYEAQQDKSGLPNDRFSAERPEGSISTLTIQRTEQRDSAMYRCASSLNRRGHNEQFFGPGTRLTVL.